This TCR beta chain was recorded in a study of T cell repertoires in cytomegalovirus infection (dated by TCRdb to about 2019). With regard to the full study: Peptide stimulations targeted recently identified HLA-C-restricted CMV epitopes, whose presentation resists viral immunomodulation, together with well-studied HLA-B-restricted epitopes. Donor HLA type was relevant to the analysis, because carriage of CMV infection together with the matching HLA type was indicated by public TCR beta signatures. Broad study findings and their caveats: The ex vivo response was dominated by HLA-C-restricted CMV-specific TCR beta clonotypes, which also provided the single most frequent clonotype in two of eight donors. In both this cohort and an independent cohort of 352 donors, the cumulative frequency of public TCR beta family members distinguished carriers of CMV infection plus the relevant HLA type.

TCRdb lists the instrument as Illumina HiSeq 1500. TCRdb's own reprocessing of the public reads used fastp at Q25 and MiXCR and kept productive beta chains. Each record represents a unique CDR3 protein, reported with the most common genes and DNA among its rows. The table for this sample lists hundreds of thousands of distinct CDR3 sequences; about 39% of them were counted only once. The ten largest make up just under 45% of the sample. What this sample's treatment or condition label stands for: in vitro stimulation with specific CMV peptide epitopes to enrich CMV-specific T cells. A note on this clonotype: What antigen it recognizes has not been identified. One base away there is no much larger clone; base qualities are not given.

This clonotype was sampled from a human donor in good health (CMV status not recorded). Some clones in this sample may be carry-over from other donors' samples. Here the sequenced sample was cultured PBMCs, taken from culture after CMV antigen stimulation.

This receptor has the CDR3 CASSPPYGADEQFF. The sequence in DNA is TGTGCCAGCAGCCCCCCCTACGGGGCCGATGAGCAGTTCTTC. This chain joins TRBV5-4 to TRBJ2-1; the D segment is perhaps TRBD1 or TRBD2, each sharing 5 matched bases. Trimming takes 4 bases from V and 8 bases from J, and the germline ends sit 16 bases apart. According to the germline V gene (reference sequence), CDR1 reads SGHNT and CDR2 reads YYREEE. CDR3 length: 14 amino acids, cysteine to phenylalanine. This entry keeps only the CDR3 DNA: 42 bases, framed from base 1.